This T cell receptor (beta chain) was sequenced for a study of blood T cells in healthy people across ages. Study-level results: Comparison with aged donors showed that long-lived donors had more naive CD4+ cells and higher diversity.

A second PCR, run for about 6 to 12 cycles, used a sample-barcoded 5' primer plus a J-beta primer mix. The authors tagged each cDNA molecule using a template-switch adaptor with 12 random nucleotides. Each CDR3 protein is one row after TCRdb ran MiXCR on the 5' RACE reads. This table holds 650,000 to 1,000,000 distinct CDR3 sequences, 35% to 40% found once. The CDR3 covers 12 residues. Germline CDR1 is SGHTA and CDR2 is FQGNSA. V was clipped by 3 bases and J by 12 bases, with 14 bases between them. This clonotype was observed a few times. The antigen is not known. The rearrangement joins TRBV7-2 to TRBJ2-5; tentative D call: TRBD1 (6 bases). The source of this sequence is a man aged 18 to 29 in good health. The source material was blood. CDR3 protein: CASSFPGVGEYF. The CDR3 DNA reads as TGTGCCAGCAGCTTCCCAGGGGTCGGCGAGTACTTC.